The rows below give T cell receptor beta chains drawn from one sample of a study of blood T cell repertoires in COVID-19. The repertoire was sequenced with immunoSEQ multiplex PCR; TCRdb's copy has only in-frame clones and lacks some. The sample consists of more than 100,000 clones, about 80% of them appearing once. The specimen sequenced was peripheral blood. These receptors were obtained from a woman in her forties or fifties with acute or convalescent COVID-19. Both conserved end residues are part of each CDR3. D genes are given only for firm matches. Clone size appears in some rows only: once, few, many, or a class for an expanded clone.

D gene	V gene	J gene	clone size	CDR3 protein	CDR3 DNA
TRBD1	TRBV7-8	TRBJ1-2	few	CASSLIGGSGYTF	TGTGCCAGCAGCTTAATAGGGGGCTCTGGCTACACCTTC
TRBD1	TRBV11-2	TRBJ1-2	-	CASSLPGGSGYTF	TGTGCCAGCAGCTTACCAGGGGGCTCAGGCTACACCTTC
-	TRBV30	TRBJ1-6	few	CAWSVGSSYNSPLHF	TGTGCCTGGAGTGTCGGTAGCTCCTATAATTCACCCCTCCACTTT
-	TRBV30	TRBJ1-5	-	CAWSEQGNQPQHF	TGTGCCTGGAGCGAACAGGGCAATCAGCCCCAGCATTTT
-	TRBV12-3/TRBV12-4	TRBJ2-1	-	CASSYKNNEQFF	TGTGCCAGCTCGTATAAAAACAATGAGCAGTTCTTC
-	TRBV13	TRBJ2-7	few	CASSLDTSYEQYF	TGTGCCAGCAGCTTAGACACCTCCTACGAGCAGTACTTC
-	TRBV29-1	TRBJ2-7	-	CSVVPWGAEQYF	TGCAGCGTTGTCCCCTGGGGAGCCGAGCAGTACTTC
TRBD2	TRBV3-1/TRBV3-2	TRBJ2-3	-	CASSQNSASGSADTQYF	TGTGCCAGCAGCCAGAACTCGGCTAGCGGTAGCGCAGATACGCAGTATTTT
TRBD1	TRBV19	TRBJ2-2	-	CASKRDRDWTGELFF	TGTGCCAGTAAACGGGACAGGGATTGGACCGGGGAGCTGTTTTTT
TRBD2	TRBV15	TRBJ2-3	-	CATSRVGSGGTTDTQYF	TGTGCCACCAGCAGAGTGGGTAGCGGGGGTACCACAGATACGCAGTATTTT
-	TRBV20-1	TRBJ2-1	-	CSANLNEQFF	TGCAGTGCTAATCTGAATGAGCAGTTCTTC
TRBD1	TRBV30	TRBJ1-5	-	CAWSVQGAGNQPQHF	TGTGCCTGGAGTGTACAGGGGGCTGGCAATCAGCCCCAGCATTTT
TRBD1	TRBV19	TRBJ1-2	-	CASSIRQGTAANYGYTF	TGTGCCAGTAGTATCAGACAGGGAACTGCGGCTAACTATGGCTACACCTTC
TRBD1	TRBV15	TRBJ1-2	-	CATSQRQGRSGYTF	TGTGCCACCAGCCAGCGACAGGGAAGAAGTGGCTACACCTTC
TRBD1	TRBV10-1	TRBJ1-1	-	CASSHNRGSTEAFF	TGCGCCAGCAGCCACAACAGGGGAAGCACTGAAGCTTTCTTT
TRBD1	TRBV3-1/TRBV3-2	TRBJ1-2	-	CASSHLQGGGIYGYTF	TGTGCCAGCAGCCACCTACAGGGGGGGGGCATCTATGGCTACACCTTC
TRBD1	TRBV18	TRBJ2-7	-	CASSRQGYEQYF	TGTGCCAGCTCACGACAGGGCTACGAGCAGTACTTC
TRBD1	TRBV5-1	TRBJ1-2	few	CASSLSAGQGQGYTF	TGCGCCAGCAGCTTGTCTGCGGGACAGGGTCAAGGCTACACCTTC
TRBD1	TRBV7-9	TRBJ2-3	-	CASSFLGQAGTDTQYF	TGTGCCAGCAGCTTTCTCGGACAGGCCGGCACAGATACGCAGTATTTT
-	TRBV4-2	TRBJ1-5	-	CASSPGEPGQPQHF	TGTGCCAGCAGCCCAGGGGAACCAGGACAGCCCCAGCATTTT
TRBD2	TRBV6-1	TRBJ2-3	-	CASSEARGARDTQYF	TGTGCCAGCAGTGAAGCGCGGGGGGCCAGGGATACGCAGTATTTT
TRBD1	TRBV2	TRBJ1-2	once	CASSGQGENYGYTF	TGTGCCAGCAGTGGACAGGGGGAAAACTATGGCTACACCTTC
-	TRBV6-4	TRBJ1-4	-	CASSEVPGGLGEKLFF	TGTGCCAGCAGTGAAGTCCCGGGGGGCCTGGGGGAAAAACTGTTTTTT
-	TRBV4-1	TRBJ2-7	-	CASSTRGRAYEQYF	TGCGCCAGCAGCACCCGTGGGAGAGCCTACGAGCAGTACTTC
TRBD2	TRBV3-1/TRBV3-2	TRBJ2-1	-	CASSQQASGGGEQFF	TGTGCCAGCAGCCAACAAGCTAGCGGGGGGGGTGAGCAGTTCTTC
TRBD2	TRBV7-3	TRBJ2-5	-	CASSLGTSGGAAQETQYF	TGTGCCAGCAGCTTAGGGACTAGCGGGGGGGCCGCCCAAGAGACCCAGTACTTC
-	TRBV18	TRBJ1-2	-	CASSPTQGNGDYGYTF	TGTGCCAGCTCTCCAACTCAGGGGAACGGGGACTATGGCTACACCTTC
-	TRBV5-1	TRBJ1-1	once	CASSLVLSGATEAFF	TGCGCCAGCAGCTTGGTGCTCTCAGGGGCCACTGAAGCTTTCTTT
TRBD1	TRBV18	TRBJ1-4	-	CASSMTGANEKLFF	TGTGCCAGCTCAATGACAGGGGCTAATGAAAAACTGTTTTTT
-	TRBV7-2	TRBJ1-5	-	CASSLDNYQPQHF	TGTGCCAGCAGCTTAGACAATTATCAGCCCCAGCATTTT
-	TRBV5-8	TRBJ1-4	few	CASSLQGFNEKLFF	TGTGCCAGCAGTTTGCAGGGTTTTAATGAAAAACTGTTTTTT
-	TRBV6-5	TRBJ1-1	-	CASSYSRVGTEAFF	TGTGCCAGCAGTTACAGCAGGGTCGGCACTGAAGCTTTCTTT
-	TRBV6-1	TRBJ1-5	-	CASSEKRGYSNQPQHF	TGTGCCAGCAGTGAAAAGCGGGGCTATAGCAATCAGCCCCAGCATTTT
-	TRBV7-3	TRBJ2-2	-	CASSLTEGAGELFF	TGTGCCAGCAGCTTAACGGAAGGGGCCGGGGAGCTGTTTTTT
-	TRBV6-5	TRBJ1-1	-	CASIPTGRGTEAFF	TGTGCCAGCATCCCAACAGGTCGTGGCACTGAAGCTTTCTTT
-	TRBV23-1	TRBJ1-1	-	CASSPPGTGTEAFF	TGCGCCAGCAGTCCCCCAGGGACTGGCACTGAAGCTTTCTTT
TRBD1	TRBV19	TRBJ1-5	once	CASSSNRGPQHF	TGTGCCAGTAGTTCGAACAGGGGGCCCCAGCATTTT
TRBD1	TRBV6-2/TRBV6-3	TRBJ2-7	-	CASSKDRGYEQYF	TGTGCCAGCAGTAAGGACAGGGGTTACGAGCAGTACTTC
TRBD1	TRBV7-2	TRBJ1-4	-	CASSYRQGAEKLFF	TGTGCCAGCAGCTATCGACAGGGAGCAGAAAAACTGTTTTTT
-	TRBV5-1	TRBJ2-2	-	CASTTRAGELFF	TGCGCCAGCACCACGCGGGCCGGGGAGCTGTTTTTT
-	TRBV2	TRBJ2-1	-	CASKTVARESNEQFF	TGTGCCAGCAAAACAGTCGCGCGGGAAAGCAATGAGCAGTTCTTC
TRBD2	TRBV5-4	TRBJ2-3	once	CASSPHPVGLAGGRTDTQYF	TGTGCCAGCAGCCCCCACCCCGTAGGACTAGCGGGGGGGCGCACAGATACGCAGTATTTT
TRBD1	TRBV30	TRBJ1-6	-	CAWSWDRDSSPLHF	TGTGCCTGGAGTTGGGACAGGGATAGTTCACCCCTCCACTTT
-	TRBV7-6	TRBJ2-1	-	CASSSTVNEQFF	TGTGCCAGCAGCTCCACGGTCAATGAGCAGTTCTTC
-	TRBV10-3	TRBJ1-5	-	CAISPQGVSNQPQHF	TGTGCCATCAGTCCACAGGGTGTTAGCAATCAGCCCCAGCATTTT
-	TRBV10-3	TRBJ1-6	-	CAISEKFGSSYNSPLHF	TGTGCCATCAGTGAAAAGTTCGGTAGCTCCTATAATTCACCCCTCCACTTT
-	TRBV27	TRBJ2-3	-	CASSPLISSTDTQYF	TGTGCCAGCAGCCCACTTATTTCTAGCACAGATACGCAGTATTTT
-	TRBV10-3	TRBJ2-5	-	CAIQNSGGAQETQYF	TGTGCCATCCAGAACAGTGGCGGGGCCCAAGAGACCCAGTACTTC
-	TRBV18	TRBJ2-2	-	CASSPPDRRRSNTGELFF	TGTGCCAGCTCACCACCTGACAGGCGCCGATCGAACACCGGGGAGCTGTTTTTT
TRBD1	TRBV30	TRBJ1-3	-	CAWSVRTTGRNTIYF	TGTGCCTGGAGTGTTAGGACGACAGGGCGAAACACCATATATTTT
-	TRBV18	TRBJ1-3	-	CASSPRGSSGNTIYF	TGTGCCAGCTCACCACGTGGGAGCTCTGGAAACACCATATATTTT
TRBD1	TRBV7-9	TRBJ1-1	few	CASSQGQGAHTEAFF	TGTGCCAGCAGTCAGGGACAGGGGGCGCACACTGAAGCTTTCTTT
TRBD2	TRBV3-1/TRBV3-2	TRBJ2-1	few	CASSQVGVSGGANNEQFF	TGTGCCAGCAGCCAAGTTGGCGTAAGCGGGGGGGCGAACAATGAGCAGTTCTTC
-	TRBV7-2	TRBJ1-6	once	CASSLRFRQNYYNSPLHF	TGTGCCAGCAGCTTACGGTTCCGACAGAATTATTATAATTCACCCCTCCACTTT
-	TRBV30	TRBJ1-5	-	CAWSVPGFQPQHF	TGTGCCTGGAGTGTACCCGGGTTCCAGCCCCAGCATTTT
-	TRBV5-4	TRBJ2-7	few	CASSLARGSYEQYF	TGTGCCAGCAGCTTGGCCAGGGGTTCCTACGAGCAGTACTTC
-	TRBV6-5	TRBJ2-1	-	CASSSSSYNEQFF	TGTGCCAGCTCCTCGAGCTCCTACAATGAGCAGTTCTTC